This passage covers 14 T cell receptor beta chains from one sample sequenced in a study of OX40 agonist ivuxolimab in advanced cancers. Clones were read by immunoSEQ multiplex PCR, and TCRdb kept only the in-frame ones, dropping some. Of some 74,000 clones listed, roughly 78% are singletons. Sequencing was performed on CD4+ or CD8+ T cells sorted from blood, taken in a trial of the OX40 agonist ivuxolimab. The receptors here all came from an adult with an advanced solid tumor such as melanoma, head and neck, liver or kidney cancer.

The chain uses TRBV9 and TRBJ1-2; no clear D gene. The germline CDR1 and CDR2 sequences are SGDLS and YYNGEE. This CDR3 is 14 amino acids long. V lost 0 bases, J lost 6 bases, and 12 bases lay in between. In DNA form, the CDR3 reads TGTGCCAGCAGCGTAGCTGGGGTTGGAGATGGCTACACCTTC. Translated, it gives CASSVAGVGDGYTF.

The V and J genes are TRBV19 and TRBJ1-1; D ambiguous. The CDR3 has 16 amino acids. V was pared by 5 bases and J by 1 base, with 17 bases between. Germline CDR1 is LNHDA and CDR2 is SQIVND (reference sequence). CDR3 sequence: CASSSRRTGTNTEAFF. In DNA form, the CDR3 reads TGTGCCAGTAGTTCCCGTAGGACGGGAACGAACACTGAAGCTTTCTTT.

The V call is TRBV19, the J call TRBJ1-2; 8 nucleotides match TRBD1. Germline values: CDR1 LNHDA, CDR2 SQIVND (reference sequence). There are 14 residues in the CDR3. The V gene end was trimmed by 3 bases and the J gene end by 4 bases; junction bases not matched to a gene: 4. The CDR3 sequence: CASSMVRGLYGYTF. CDR3 sequence (DNA): TGTGCCAGTAGTATGGTCAGGGGGCTCTATGGCTACACCTTC.

The V call is TRBV5-1, the J call TRBJ2-1, with 11 bases matching TRBD1. Germline CDR1 reads SGHRS; CDR2 reads YFSETQ. The CDR3 is 15 amino acids. V lost 4 bases and J lost 7; bases outside the gene matches: 7. This CDR3 reads CASSQPGQGGNEQFF. Written as DNA, the CDR3 is TGCGCCAGCAGCCAACCGGGACAGGGGGGAAATGAGCAGTTCTTC.

This clone appeared a single time. The chain recombines TRBV6-5 with TRBJ2-2; perhaps TRBD1 as D (6 bases). V lost 3 bases and J 7 bases, leaving 12 bases between the germline ends. CDR1 is MNHEY, CDR2 SVGAGI, per germline. The CDR3 extends over 14 amino acids. CDR3 sequence reads: CASSYRTVGGELFF. CDR3 in DNA: TGTGCCAGCAGTTATCGGACAGTTGGCGGGGAGCTGTTTTTT.

This clone appeared a few times. J is TRBJ2-1 and V is TRBV18; 7 bases fit TRBD2. V shed 7 bases and J 9 bases; nucleotides not matched to a gene: 9. This CDR3 region has 13 residues. Germline V CDR1 and CDR2: KGHSH, LQKENI. The CDR3 reads CASFKREGFEQFF. CDR3 DNA sequence: TGTGCCAGCTTCAAGCGGGAAGGATTTGAGCAGTTCTTC. Full variable domain (rest looked up from reference TRBV18 and TRBJ2-1): NAGVMQNPRHLVRRRGQEARLRCSPMKGHSHVYWYRQLPEEGLKFMVYLQKENIIDESGMPKERFSAEFPKEGPSILRIQQVVRGDSAAYFCASFKREGFEQFFGPGTRLTVL.

The chain recombines TRBV27 with TRBJ1-1; no clear D gene. V gave up 0 bases and J gave up 4 bases, with 9 bases separating them. This CDR3 comprises 14 residues. In germline, CDR1 is MNHEY, CDR2 SMNVEV (reference sequence). CDR3 amino acids: CASSLSHFGTEAFF. For the CDR3, the DNA is TGTGCCAGCAGTTTATCCCATTTCGGCACTGAAGCTTTCTTT.

The chain couples TRBV18 to TRBJ2-3; 16 nucleotides agree with TRBD2. Germline CDR1 is KGHSH and CDR2 is LQKENI. CDR3 length equals 17 residues. The J segment lost 5 bases and the V segment lost 6 bases, leaving 8 bases of the junction unmatched. As DNA, the CDR3 is TGTGCCAGCTCTCGGACGGGACTAGCGGGGGGGCGAGATACGCAGTATTTT. Protein product: CASSRTGLAGGRDTQYF.

This clone has more than one count but fewer than ten. The genes are TRBV10-3 and TRBJ2-5, with D possibly being TRBD2 (5 bases). Per the germline V gene, CDR1 is ENHRY and CDR2 is SYGVKD. The length of the CDR3 is 12 residues. V lost 7 bases and J 5 bases, leaving 11 bases between the germline ends. The CDR3 loop reads CAIKGSDETQYF. CDR3 nucleotide sequence: TGTGCCATCAAGGGTAGCGATGAGACCCAGTACTTC.

The chain joins TRBV4-3 to TRBJ2-7; a possible D gene is TRBD2 (5 bases). The germline gives CDR1 LGHNA, CDR2 YSLEER. The germline V and J ends were trimmed by 0 bases and 7 bases, with 10 bases remaining between them. CDR3 size: 13 residues. The CDR3 region is CASSQEWRSEQYF. The CDR3 bases are TGCGCCAGCAGCCAAGAGTGGAGGTCGGAGCAGTACTTC.

The chain is built from TRBV5-8 and TRBJ2-1; no clear D gene. This CDR3 has 15 residues. CDR1 SGHTS and CDR2 YDEGEE come from the germline V gene. The V gene lost 3 bases and the J gene lost 7 bases, with 17 bases spanning the gap. CDR3 DNA: TGTGCCAGCAGCTCCGGGCCGCCATCCACAAATGAGCAGTTCTTC. Translation gives CASSSGPPSTNEQFF.

The CDR3 sequence is CASSEDRGDRYTF. In DNA form, the CDR3 reads TGTGCCAGCAGCGAGGACAGGGGAGATCGCTACACCTTC. The V gene is TRBV2, the J gene TRBJ1-2; 9 bases are a match to TRBD1. The CDR3 has 13 residues. V lost 6 bases, J lost 9 bases, and 8 bases stayed unmatched. From germline, CDR1 is SNHLY and CDR2 FYNNEI.

The V and J genes are TRBV4-3 and TRBJ1-1; no clear D gene. The V end was cut by 1 base, the J end by 1 base, with 13 bases between. CDR1 LGHNA and CDR2 YSLEER come from the germline V gene. There are 16 residues in the CDR3. The CDR3 DNA reads TGCGCCAGCAGCCAAGGAATACCACCCCAGAACACTGAAGCTTTCTTT. This translates into CASSQGIPPQNTEAFF.

This chain uses TRBV28 with TRBJ1-2, with TRBD1 identical over 9 bases. With 3 bases clipped from V and 4 bases from J, the junction kept 6 bases outside the gene matches. Germline CDR1 reads MDHEN; CDR2 reads SYDVKM. This CDR3 is 15 amino acids long. The CDR3 reads CASSLGQGGLYGYTF. CDR3 sequence (DNA): TGTGCCAGCAGTTTGGGACAGGGTGGACTCTATGGCTACACCTTC.